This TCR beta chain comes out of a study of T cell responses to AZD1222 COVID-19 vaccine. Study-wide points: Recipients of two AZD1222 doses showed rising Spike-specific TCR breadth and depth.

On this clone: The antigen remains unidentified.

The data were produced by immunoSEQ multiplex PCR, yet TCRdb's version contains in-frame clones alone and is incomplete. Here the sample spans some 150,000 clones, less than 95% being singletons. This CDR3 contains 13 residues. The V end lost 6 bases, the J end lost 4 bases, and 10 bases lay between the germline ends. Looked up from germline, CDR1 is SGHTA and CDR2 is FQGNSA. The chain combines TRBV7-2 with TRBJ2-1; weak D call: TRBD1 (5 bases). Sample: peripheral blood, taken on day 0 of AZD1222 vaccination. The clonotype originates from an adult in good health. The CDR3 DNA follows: TGTGCCAGCAGGGGGCTGGATTACAATGAGCAGTTCTTC. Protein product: CASRGLDYNEQFF.